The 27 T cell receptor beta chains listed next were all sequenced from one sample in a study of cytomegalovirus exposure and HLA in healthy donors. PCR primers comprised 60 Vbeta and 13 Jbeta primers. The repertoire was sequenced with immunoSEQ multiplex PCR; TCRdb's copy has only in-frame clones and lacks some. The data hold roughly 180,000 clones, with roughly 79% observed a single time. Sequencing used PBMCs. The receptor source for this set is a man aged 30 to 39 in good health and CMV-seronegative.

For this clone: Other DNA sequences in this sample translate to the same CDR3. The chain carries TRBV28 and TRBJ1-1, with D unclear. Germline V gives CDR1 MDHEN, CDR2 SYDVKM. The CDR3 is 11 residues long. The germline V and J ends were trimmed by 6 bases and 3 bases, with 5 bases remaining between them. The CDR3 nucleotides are TGTGCCAGCAGCTTGTACACTGAAGCTTTCTTT. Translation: CASSLYTEAFF.

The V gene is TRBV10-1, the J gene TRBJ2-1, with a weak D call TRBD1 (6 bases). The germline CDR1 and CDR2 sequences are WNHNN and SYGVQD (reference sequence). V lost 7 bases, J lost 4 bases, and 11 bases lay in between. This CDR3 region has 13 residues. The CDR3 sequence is CASNRDTYNEQFF. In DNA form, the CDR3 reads TGCGCCAGCAACCGGGACACATACAATGAGCAGTTCTTC.

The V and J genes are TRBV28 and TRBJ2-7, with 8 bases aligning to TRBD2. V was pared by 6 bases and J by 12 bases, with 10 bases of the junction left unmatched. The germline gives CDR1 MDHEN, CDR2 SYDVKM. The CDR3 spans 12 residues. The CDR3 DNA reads TGTGCCAGCAGCCAGACTAGCGTCATTTGGTACTTC. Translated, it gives CASSQTSVIWYF.

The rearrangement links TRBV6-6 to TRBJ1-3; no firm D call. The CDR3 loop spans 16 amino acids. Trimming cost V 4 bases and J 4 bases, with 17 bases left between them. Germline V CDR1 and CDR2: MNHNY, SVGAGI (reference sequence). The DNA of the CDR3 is TGTGCCAGCAGTTCCGCGGCCCCTTCGGCGGGAAACACCATATATTTT. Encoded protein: CASSSAAPSAGNTIYF.

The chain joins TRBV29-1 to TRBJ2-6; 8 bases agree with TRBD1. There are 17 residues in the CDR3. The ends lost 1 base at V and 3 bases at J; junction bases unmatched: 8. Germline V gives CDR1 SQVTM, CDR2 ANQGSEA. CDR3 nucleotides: TGCAGCGTTGAAGGAAGGTCAGGGGGCGGTGGGGCCAACGTCCTGACTTTC. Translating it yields CSVEGRSGGGGANVLTF.

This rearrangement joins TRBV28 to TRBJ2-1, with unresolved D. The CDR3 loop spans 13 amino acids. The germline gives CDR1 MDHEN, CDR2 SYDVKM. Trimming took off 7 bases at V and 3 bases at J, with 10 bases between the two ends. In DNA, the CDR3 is TGTGCCAGCACCCAGAGGAACTACAATGAGCAGTTCTTC. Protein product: CASTQRNYNEQFF.

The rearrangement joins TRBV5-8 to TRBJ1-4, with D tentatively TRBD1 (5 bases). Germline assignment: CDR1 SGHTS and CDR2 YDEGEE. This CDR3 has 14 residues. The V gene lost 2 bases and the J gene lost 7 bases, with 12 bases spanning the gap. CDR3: CASSFGQGSEKLFF. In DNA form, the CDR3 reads TGTGCCAGCAGCTTTGGGCAGGGAAGTGAAAAACTGTTTTTT.

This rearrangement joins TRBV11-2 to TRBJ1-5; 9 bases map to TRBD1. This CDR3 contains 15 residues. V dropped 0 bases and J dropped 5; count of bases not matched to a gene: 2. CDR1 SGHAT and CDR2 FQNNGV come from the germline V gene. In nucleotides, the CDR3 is TGTGCCAGCAGCTTAGAGGGACAGGGCTATCAGCCCCAGCATTTT. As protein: CASSLEGQGYQPQHF.

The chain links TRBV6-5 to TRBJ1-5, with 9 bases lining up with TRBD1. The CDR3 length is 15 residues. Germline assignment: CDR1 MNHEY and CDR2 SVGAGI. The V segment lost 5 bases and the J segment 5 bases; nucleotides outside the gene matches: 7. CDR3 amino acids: CASSNRGRRDQPQHF. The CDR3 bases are TGTGCCAGCAGTAACAGGGGGCGTAGGGATCAGCCCCAGCATTTT.

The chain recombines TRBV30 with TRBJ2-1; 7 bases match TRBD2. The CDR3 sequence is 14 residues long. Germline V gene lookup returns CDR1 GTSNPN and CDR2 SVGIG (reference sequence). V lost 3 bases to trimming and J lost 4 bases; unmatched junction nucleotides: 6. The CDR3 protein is CAWSEDGRYNEQFF. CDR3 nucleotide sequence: TGTGCCTGGAGCGAGGACGGGAGGTACAATGAGCAGTTCTTC.

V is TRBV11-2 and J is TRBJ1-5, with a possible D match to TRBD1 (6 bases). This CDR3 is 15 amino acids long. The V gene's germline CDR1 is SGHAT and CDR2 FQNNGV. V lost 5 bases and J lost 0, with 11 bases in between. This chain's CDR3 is CASSVQQGSNQPQHF. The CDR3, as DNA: TGTGCCAGCAGCGTTCAACAGGGTAGCAATCAGCCCCAGCATTTT.

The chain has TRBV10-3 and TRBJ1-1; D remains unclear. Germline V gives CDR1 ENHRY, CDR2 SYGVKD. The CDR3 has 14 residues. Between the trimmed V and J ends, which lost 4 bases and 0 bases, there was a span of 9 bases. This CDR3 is CAISGRGVNTEAFF. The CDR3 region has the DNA TGTGCCATCAGTGGGCGTGGAGTGAACACTGAAGCTTTCTTT.

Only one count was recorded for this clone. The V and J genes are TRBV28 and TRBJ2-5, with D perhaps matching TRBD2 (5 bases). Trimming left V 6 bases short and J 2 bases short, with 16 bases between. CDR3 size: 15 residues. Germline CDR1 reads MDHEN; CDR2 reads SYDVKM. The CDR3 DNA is TGTGCCAGCAGCCCGTCTCGCGGGTGGCAAGAGACCCAGTACTTC. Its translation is CASSPSRGWQETQYF.

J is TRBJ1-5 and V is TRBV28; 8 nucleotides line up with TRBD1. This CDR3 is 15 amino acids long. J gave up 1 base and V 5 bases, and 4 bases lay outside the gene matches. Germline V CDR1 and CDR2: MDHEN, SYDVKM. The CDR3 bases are TGTGCCAGCAGTCCCTACAGGGGGAGCAATCAGCCCCAGCATTTT. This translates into CASSPYRGSNQPQHF.

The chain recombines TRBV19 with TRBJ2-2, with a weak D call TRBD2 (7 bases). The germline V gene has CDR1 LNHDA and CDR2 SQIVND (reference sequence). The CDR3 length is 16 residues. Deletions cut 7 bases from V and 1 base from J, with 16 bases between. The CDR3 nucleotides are TGTGCCAGTACCCGAGGGGGGGGGCTGAACACCGGGGAGCTGTTTTTT. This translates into CASTRGGGLNTGELFF.

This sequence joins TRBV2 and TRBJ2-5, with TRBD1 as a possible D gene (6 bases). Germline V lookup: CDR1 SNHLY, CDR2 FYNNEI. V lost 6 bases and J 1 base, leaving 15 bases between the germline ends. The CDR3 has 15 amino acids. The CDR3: CASSLTGRIQETQYF. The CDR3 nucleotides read TGTGCCAGCAGCCTGACAGGACGGATCCAAGAGACCCAGTACTTC. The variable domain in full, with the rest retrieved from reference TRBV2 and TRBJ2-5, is EPEVTQTPSHQVTQMGQEVILRCVPISNHLYFYWYRQILGQKVEFLVSFYNNEISEKSEIFDDQFSVERPDGSNFTLKIRSTKLEDSAMYFCASSLTGRIQETQYFGPGTRLLVL.

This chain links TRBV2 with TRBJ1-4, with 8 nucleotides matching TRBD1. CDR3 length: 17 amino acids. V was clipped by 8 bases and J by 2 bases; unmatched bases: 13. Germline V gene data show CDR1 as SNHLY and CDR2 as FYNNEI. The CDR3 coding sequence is TGTGCCAGCGGGGGAGTTAGGACAGGGTTGACTAATGAAAAACTGTTTTTT. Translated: CASGGVRTGLTNEKLFF.

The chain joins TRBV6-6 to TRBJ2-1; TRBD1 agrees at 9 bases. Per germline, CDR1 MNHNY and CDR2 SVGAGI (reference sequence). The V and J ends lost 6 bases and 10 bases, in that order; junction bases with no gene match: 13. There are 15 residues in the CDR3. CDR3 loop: CASSYGGTGMGEQFF. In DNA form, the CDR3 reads TGTGCCAGCAGCTACGGGGGGACAGGGATGGGGGAGCAGTTCTTC.

CDR3 DNA: TGCGCCAGCAGTCCGGGAGAAACCCACGAGCAGTACTTC. Protein: CASSPGETHEQYF. This chain connects TRBV10-1 to TRBJ2-7; possibly TRBD2 for D (6 bases). V was cut by 5 bases and J by 5 bases, with 13 bases left in between. The V gene's germline CDR1 is WNHNN and CDR2 SYGVQD (reference sequence). The CDR3 extends over 13 amino acids.

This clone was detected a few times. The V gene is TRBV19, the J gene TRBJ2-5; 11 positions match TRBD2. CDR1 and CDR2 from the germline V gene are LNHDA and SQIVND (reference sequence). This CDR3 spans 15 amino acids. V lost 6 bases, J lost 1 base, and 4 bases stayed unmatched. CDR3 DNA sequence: TGTGCCAGTAGGCTTAGCGGGGGGGCCCAAGAGACCCAGTACTTC. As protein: CASRLSGGAQETQYF.

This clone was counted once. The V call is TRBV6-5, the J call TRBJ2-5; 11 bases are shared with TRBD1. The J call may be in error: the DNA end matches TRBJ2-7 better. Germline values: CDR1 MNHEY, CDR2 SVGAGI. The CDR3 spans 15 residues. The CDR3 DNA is TGTGCCAGCAGATCCGGACAGGGGGCACGCTACGAGCAGTACTTC. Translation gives CASRSGQGARYEQYF.

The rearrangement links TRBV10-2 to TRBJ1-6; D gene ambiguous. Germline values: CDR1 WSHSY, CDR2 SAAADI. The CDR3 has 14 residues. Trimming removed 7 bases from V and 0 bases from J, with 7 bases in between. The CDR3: CASKPSSYNSPLHF. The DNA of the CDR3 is TGCGCCAGCAAGCCTAGCTCCTATAATTCACCCCTCCACTTT.

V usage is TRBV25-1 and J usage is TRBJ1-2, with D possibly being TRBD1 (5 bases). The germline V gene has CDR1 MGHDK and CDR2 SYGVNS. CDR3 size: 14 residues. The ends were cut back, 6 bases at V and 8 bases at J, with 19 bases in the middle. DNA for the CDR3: TGTGCCAGCAGCCTATGGGGGGAGCTAGGCGGCTACACCTTC. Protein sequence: CASSLWGELGGYTF.

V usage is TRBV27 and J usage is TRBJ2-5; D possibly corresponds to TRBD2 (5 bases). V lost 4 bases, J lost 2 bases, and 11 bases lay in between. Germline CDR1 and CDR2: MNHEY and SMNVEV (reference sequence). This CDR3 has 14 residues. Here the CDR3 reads CASSSSGLQETQYF. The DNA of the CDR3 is TGTGCCAGCAGTTCCAGCGGACTGCAAGAGACCCAGTACTTC.

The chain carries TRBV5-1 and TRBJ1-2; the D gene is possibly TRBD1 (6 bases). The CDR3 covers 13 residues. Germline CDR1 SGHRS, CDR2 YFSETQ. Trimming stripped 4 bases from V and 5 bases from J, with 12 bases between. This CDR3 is CASSEQGGYGYTF. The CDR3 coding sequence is TGCGCCAGCAGCGAACAGGGTGGATATGGCTACACCTTC.

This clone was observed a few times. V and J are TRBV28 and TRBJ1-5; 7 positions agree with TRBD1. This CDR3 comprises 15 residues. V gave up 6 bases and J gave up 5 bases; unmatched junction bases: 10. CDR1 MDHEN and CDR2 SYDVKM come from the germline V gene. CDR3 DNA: TGTGCCAGCAGACCACGCGGAGGGGGCGATCAGCCCCAGCATTTT. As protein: CASRPRGGGDQPQHF.

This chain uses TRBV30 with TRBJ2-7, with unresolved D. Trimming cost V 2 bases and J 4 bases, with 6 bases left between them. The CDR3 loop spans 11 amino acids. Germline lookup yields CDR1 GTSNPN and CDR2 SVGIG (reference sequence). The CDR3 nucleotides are TGTGCCTGGAGTCTGAGATACGAGCAGTACTTC. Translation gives CAWSLRYEQYF.